This entry is about one TCR beta chain. Its matching antigen is unknown. Sequenced by immunoSEQ multiplex PCR; TCRdb stores in-frame clones only, minus some. The profile shows 55,000 to 75,000 clones, approximately 80% of them singletons. This sample was taken from a study of OX40 agonist ivuxolimab in advanced cancers. Study at large: Averaging about 60 years in age, with a range of about 23 to 85, the cohort was 80% to 90% male. There were three patients with partial responses, one having hepatocellular carcinoma and two cutaneous melanoma. Findings and caveats of the study: Low normalized T-cell clonal expansion also characterized some of the nonresponders.

Germline V lookup: CDR1 SEHNR, CDR2 FQNEAQ (reference sequence). V was shortened by 1 base and J by 5 bases, with 14 bases between the two germline ends. The CDR3 extends over 15 amino acids. The specimen comprised CD4+ or CD8+ T cells sorted from blood, sampled in a trial of the OX40 agonist ivuxolimab. The V call is TRBV7-9, the J call TRBJ2-5, with a possible D match to TRBD2 (5 bases). The clonotype comes from an adult with an advanced solid tumor such as melanoma, head and neck, liver or kidney cancer. CDR3 residues: CASSLVHRLAETQYF. The CDR3 DNA reads as TGTGCCAGCAGCTTAGTTCATAGGTTAGCGGAGACCCAGTACTTC. The full variable domain, in which reference TRBV7-9 and TRBJ2-5 provide the parts outside the CDR3, is DTGVSQNPRHKITKRGQNVTFRCDPISEHNRLYWYRQTLGQGPEFLTYFQNEAQLEKSRLLSDRFSAERPKGSFSTLEIQRTEQGDSAMYLCASSLVHRLAETQYFGPGTRLLVL.